This T cell receptor (beta chain) was sequenced for a study of blood T cells in healthy people across ages. This clonotype was seen only once. Its specificity is not known. The CDR3 runs 17 residues. The trim removed 3 bases at V and 0 bases at J, leaving 10 bases unmatched. Germline lookup yields CDR1 LNHDA and CDR2 SQIVND (reference sequence). Points from the study as a whole: Researchers deemed the diversity estimates from one million T cells underestimates. Bulk PBMC profiling left naive and antigen-experienced comparisons inconclusive.

Using a J-beta primer mix together with a sample-barcoded 5' primer, a second PCR was run for roughly 7 to 12 cycles. Via MiXCR, TCRdb re-called the 5' RACE reads, giving one row per CDR3 protein. The sample contains about 1.7 million distinct CDR3 sequences, under 30% of which appear only once. Sequences were obtained from blood. The TCR was taken from a woman aged 25 to 39 in good health. The rearrangement links TRBV19 to TRBJ1-1, with TRBD1 matching 7 bases. The CDR3 spells CASSIHRGGVMNTEAFF. For the CDR3, the DNA is TGTGCCAGTAGTATCCACAGGGGTGGGGTGATGAACACTGAAGCTTTCTTT. The variable domain in full, completed from reference TRBV19 and TRBJ1-1, reads DGGITQSPKYLFRKEGQNVTLSCEQNLNHDAMYWYRQDPGQGLRLIYYSQIVNDFQKGDIAEGYSVSREKKESFPLTVTSAQKNPTAFYLCASSIHRGGVMNTEAFFGQGTRLTVV.